This TCR beta chain derives from a study of T cell responses to AZD1222 COVID-19 vaccine. Using immunoSEQ multiplex PCR, the repertoire was profiled, and TCRdb retains in-frame clones only, with some absent. This sample has 120,000 to 150,000 clones, with just over 90% found just once. The CDR3 sequence is 17 residues long. The V gene's germline CDR1 is SSHAT and CDR2 FNYEAQ (reference sequence). J was trimmed by 1 base and V by 3 bases; bases with no gene match: 9. Study findings and constraints: The study found Spike-specific TCR breadth and depth rose after two AZD1222 doses. The donor cohort was predominantly white British with a female majority, and clonal diversity may have been underestimated. Spike-spanning, vaccine-associated CD4 TCRs were dominant at 160-218 and 743-854.

With regard to this clone: The target antigen is unknown.

This sample comprised peripheral blood, obtained on day 0 of AZD1222 vaccination. This sequence joins TRBV7-7 and TRBJ2-1; the match to TRBD1 covers 7 bases. The clonotype was recovered from an adult in good health. CDR3 loop: CASSLGRDRGSYNEQFF. CDR3 DNA: TGTGCCAGCAGCTTGGGCCGGGACAGAGGATCCTACAATGAGCAGTTCTTC.